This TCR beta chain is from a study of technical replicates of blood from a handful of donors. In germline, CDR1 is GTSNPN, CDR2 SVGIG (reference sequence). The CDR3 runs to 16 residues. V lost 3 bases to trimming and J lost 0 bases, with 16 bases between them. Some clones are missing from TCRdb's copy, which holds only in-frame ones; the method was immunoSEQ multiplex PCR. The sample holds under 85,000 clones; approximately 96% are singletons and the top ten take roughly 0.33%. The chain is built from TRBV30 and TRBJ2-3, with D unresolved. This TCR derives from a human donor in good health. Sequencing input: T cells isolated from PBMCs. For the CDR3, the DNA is TGTGCCTGGAGCACTTTGTACCAGGTTAGCACAGATACGCAGTATTTT. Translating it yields CAWSTLYQVSTDTQYF.